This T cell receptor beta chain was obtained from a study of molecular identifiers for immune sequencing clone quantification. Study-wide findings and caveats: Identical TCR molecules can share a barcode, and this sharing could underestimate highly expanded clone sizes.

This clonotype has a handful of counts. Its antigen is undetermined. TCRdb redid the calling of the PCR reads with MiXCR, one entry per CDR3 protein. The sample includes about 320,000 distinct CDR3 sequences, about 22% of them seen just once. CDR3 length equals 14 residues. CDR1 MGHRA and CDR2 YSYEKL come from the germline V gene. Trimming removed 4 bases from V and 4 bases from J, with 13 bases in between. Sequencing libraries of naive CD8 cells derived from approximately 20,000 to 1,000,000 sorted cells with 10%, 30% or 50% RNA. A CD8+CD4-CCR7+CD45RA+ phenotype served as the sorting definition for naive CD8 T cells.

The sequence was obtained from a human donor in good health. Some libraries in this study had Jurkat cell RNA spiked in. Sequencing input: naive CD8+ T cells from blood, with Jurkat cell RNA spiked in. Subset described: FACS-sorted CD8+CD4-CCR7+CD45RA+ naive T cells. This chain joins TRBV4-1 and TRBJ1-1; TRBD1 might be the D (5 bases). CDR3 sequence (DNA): TGCGCCAGCAGCCCCTCCGGCCAGGGCACTGAAGCTTTCTTT. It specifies CASSPSGQGTEAFF.